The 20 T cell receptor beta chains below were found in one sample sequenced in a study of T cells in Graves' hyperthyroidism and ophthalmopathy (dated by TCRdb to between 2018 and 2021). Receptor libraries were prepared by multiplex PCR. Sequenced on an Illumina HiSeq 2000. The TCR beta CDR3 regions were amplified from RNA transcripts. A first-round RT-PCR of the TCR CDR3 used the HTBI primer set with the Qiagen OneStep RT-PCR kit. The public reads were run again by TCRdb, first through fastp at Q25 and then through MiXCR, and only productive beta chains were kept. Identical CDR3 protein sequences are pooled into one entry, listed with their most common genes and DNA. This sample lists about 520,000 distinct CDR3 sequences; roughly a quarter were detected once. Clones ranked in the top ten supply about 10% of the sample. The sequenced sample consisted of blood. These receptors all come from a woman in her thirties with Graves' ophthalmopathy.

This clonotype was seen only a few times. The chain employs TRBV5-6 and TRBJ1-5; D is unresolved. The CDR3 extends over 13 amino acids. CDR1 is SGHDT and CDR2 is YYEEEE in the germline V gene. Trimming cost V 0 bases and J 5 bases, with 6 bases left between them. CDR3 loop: CASSLAPDQPQHF. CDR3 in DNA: TGTGCCAGCAGCTTGGCCCCAGATCAGCCCCAGCATTTT.

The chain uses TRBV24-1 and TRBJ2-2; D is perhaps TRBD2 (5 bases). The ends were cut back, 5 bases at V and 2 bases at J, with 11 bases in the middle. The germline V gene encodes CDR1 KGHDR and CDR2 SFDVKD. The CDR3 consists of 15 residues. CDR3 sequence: CATSGFGDNTGELFF. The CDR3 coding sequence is TGTGCCACCAGTGGCTTCGGGGATAACACCGGGGAGCTGTTTTTT.

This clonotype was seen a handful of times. The CDR3 nucleotides read TGCAGCGTTGAGGTGGCCCAACCTAGCACAGATACGCAGTATTTT. It specifies CSVEVAQPSTDTQYF. The rearrangement links TRBV29-1 to TRBJ2-3; D unresolved. In germline, CDR1 is SQVTM, CDR2 ANQGSEA. Trimming took off 3 bases at V and 0 bases at J, with 13 bases between the two ends. This CDR3 is 15 amino acids long.

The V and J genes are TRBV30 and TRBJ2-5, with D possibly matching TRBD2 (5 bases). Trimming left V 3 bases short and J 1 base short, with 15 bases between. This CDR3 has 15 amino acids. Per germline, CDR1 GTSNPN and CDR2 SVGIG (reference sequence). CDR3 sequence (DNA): TGTGCCTGGAGAGGGCTGAGCGGATTCCAAGAGACCCAGTACTTC. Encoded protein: CAWRGLSGFQETQYF.

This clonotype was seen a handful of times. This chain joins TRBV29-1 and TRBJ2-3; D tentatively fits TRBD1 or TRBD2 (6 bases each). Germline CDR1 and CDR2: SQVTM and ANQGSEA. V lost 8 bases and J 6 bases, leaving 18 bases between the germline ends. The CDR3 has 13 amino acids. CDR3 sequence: CSYLKGGSDTQYF. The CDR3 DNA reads TGCAGCTATCTTAAGGGGGGTTCGGATACGCAGTATTTT.

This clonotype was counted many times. The CDR3 DNA follows: TGTGCCAGCAGCCAAGGGGGACAGTTTGAAGCTTTCTTT. Its protein product is CASSQGGQFEAFF. The V and J genes are TRBV4-2 and TRBJ1-1; 7 positions match TRBD1. This CDR3 region has 13 residues. Trimming at V came to 1 base and at J to 7 bases, leaving 3 bases not matched to a gene. Germline values: CDR1 LGHNA, CDR2 YNFKEQ.

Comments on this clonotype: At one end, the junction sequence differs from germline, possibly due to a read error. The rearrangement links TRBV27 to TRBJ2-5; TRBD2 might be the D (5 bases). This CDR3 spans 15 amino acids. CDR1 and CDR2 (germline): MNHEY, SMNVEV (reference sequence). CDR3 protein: CASSLGGGLQGTQYF. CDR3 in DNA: TGTGCCAGCAGCCTCGGCGGAGGACTCCAAGGGACCCAGTACTTC.

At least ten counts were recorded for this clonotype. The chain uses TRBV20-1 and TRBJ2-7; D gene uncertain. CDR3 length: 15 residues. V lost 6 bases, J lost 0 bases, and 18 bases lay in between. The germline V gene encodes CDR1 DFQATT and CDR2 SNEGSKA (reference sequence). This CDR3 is CSALPGAASSYEQYF. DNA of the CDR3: TGCAGTGCCTTACCCGGAGCAGCCAGCTCCTACGAGCAGTACTTC.

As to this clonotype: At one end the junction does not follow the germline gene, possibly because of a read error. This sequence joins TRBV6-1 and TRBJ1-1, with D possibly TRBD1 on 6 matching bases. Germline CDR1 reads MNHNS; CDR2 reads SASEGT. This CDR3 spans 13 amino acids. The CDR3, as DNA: TGTGCCAGTTCTTACGACAGGAACGCTGAAGCTTTCTTT. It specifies CASSYDRNAEAFF.

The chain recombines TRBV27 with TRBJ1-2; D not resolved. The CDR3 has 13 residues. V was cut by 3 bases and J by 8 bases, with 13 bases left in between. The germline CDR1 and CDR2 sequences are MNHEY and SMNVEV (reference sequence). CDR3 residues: CASSFAVTQGYTF. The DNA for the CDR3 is TGTGCCAGCAGTTTCGCAGTTACCCAAGGCTACACCTTC.

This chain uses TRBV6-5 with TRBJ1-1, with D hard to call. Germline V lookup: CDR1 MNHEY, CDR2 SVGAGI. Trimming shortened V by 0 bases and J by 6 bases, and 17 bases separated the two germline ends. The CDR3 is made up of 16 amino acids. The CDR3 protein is CASSYSIRIATAEAFF. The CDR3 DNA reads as TGTGCCAGCAGTTACTCGATCAGGATTGCGACGGCTGAAGCTTTCTTT.

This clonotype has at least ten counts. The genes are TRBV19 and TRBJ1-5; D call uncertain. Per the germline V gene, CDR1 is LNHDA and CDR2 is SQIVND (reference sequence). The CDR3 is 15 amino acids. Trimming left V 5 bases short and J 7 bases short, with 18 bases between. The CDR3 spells CASSQLDGTVQPQHF. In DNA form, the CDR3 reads TGTGCCAGTAGTCAACTTGACGGAACCGTGCAGCCCCAGCATTTT. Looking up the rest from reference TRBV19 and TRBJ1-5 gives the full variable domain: DGGITQSPKYLFRKEGQNVTLSCEQNLNHDAMYWYRQDPGQGLRLIYYSQIVNDFQKGDIAEGYSVSREKKESFPLTVTSAQKNPTAFYLCASSQLDGTVQPQHFGDGTRLSIL.

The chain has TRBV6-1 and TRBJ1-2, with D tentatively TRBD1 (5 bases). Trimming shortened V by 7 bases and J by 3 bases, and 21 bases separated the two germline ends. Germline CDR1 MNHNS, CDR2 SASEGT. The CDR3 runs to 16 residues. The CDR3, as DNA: TGTGCCAGCATCACCTCATTGAGGGGACGGGACTATGGCTACACCTTC. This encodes CASITSLRGRDYGYTF.

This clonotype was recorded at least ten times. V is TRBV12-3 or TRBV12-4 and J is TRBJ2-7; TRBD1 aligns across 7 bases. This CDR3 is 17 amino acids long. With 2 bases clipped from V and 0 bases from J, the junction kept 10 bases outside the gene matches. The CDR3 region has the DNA TGTGCCAGCAGTTTACTTTTACTCGGACAGGACTCCTACGAGCAGTACTTC. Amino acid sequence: CASSLLLLGQDSYEQYF.

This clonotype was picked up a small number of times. CDR3 sequence reads: CASLRQTQETQYF. Here the CDR3 DNA reads TGTGCCAGCCTCCGACAGACCCAAGAGACCCAGTACTTC. The chain joins TRBV7-9 to TRBJ2-5, with TRBD1 as a possible D gene (5 bases). The V gene lost 8 bases and the J gene lost 1 base, with 11 bases spanning the gap. The CDR3 contains 13 residues. Per germline, CDR1 SEHNR and CDR2 FQNEAQ (reference sequence).

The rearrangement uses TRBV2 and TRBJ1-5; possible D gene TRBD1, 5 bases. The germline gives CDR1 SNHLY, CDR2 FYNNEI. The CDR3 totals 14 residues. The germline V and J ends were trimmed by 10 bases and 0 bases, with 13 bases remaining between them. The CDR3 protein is CANRQSYSNQPQHF. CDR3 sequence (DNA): TGTGCCAACCGACAGAGTTATAGCAATCAGCCCCAGCATTTT.

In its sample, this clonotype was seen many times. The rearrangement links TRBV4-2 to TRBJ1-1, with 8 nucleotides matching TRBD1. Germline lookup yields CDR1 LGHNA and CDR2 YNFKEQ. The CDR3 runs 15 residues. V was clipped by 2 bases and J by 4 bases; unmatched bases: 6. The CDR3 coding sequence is TGTGCCAGCAGCCAACCGACAGGGGTGTCCACTGAAGCTTTCTTT. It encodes CASSQPTGVSTEAFF.

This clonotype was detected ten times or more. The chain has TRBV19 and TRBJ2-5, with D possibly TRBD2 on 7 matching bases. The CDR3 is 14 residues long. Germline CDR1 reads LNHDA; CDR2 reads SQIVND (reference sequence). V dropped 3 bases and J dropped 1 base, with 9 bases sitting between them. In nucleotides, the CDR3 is TGTGCCAGTAGTATTCGGGGGGCCCAAGAGACCCAGTACTTC. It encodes CASSIRGAQETQYF.

DNA for the CDR3: TGTGCCAGCAGTTTAGCGTTAACAGAGGGCGGCTACACCTTC. Translating gives CASSLALTEGGYTF. The V call is TRBV12-3 or TRBV12-4, the J call TRBJ1-2, with D unresolved. The CDR3 spans 14 residues. The V end lost 0 bases, the J end lost 8 bases, and 13 bases lay between the germline ends.

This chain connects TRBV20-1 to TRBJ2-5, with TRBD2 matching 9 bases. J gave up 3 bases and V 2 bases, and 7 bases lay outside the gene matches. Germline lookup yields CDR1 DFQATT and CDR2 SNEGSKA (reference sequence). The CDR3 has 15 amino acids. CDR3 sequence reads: CSARSGGGAEETQYF. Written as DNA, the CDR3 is TGCAGTGCTAGATCCGGCGGGGGGGCCGAAGAGACCCAGTACTTC.